This T cell receptor beta chain was found in a study of blood T cells in healthy people across ages. Looking at the study overall: Capture by template switching was about one barcoded beta molecule per two T cells.

Trimming removed 7 bases at V and 1 base at J, with 13 bases between. The CDR3 covers 13 residues. Germline assignment: CDR1 DFQATT and CDR2 SNEGSKA (reference sequence). With a J-beta primer mix and a sample-barcoded 5' primer, a second PCR ran about 7 to 11 cycles. In TCRdb, the 5' RACE reads were re-called with MiXCR into one record per CDR3 protein. Altogether over 700,000 distinct CDR3 sequences are present, roughly 25% being singletons, with the ten largest covering 9.4%. The same data also contributed to another study, on T cells of mothers and their children. Per that paper: Nine systemically healthy Caucasian donors: three mothers, six children.

The TCR sequence derives from a boy younger than 18 in good health. The sequencing sample was made of blood. This chain links TRBV20-1 with TRBJ1-1, with D possibly matching TRBD1 (5 bases). The CDR3 DNA sequence: TGCAGTGTACGCGACAGATGGAACACTGAAGCTTTCTTT. Protein product: CSVRDRWNTEAFF.